This TCR beta chain emerged from a study of CD8 T cells in Susac syndrome. After extraction with the RNeasy kit, about 0.5 to 1 ug of the RNA was reverse transcribed using random hexamers. TCRdb independently ran MiXCR on the immunoSEQ multiplex PCR reads; one entry per CDR3 protein. The repertoire holds roughly 180,000 distinct CDR3 sequences, with approximately 94% as singletons. Sequenced: CD4+ T cells from PBMCs. The receptor's source is a human donor in good health.

The CDR3 reads CSAGLGQGATKNIQYF. CDR3 in DNA: TGCAGCGCCGGACTTGGACAGGGGGCAACCAAAAACATTCAGTACTTC. This sequence joins TRBV29-1 and TRBJ2-4; 11 positions agree with TRBD1. Germline V lookup: CDR1 SQVTM, CDR2 ANQGSEA. The CDR3 totals 16 residues. The J segment lost 2 bases and the V segment lost 7 bases, leaving 10 bases of the junction unmatched.